The 29 T cell receptor beta chains presented below share a single source sample, sequenced in a study of blood T cell repertoires in COVID-19 (TCRdb year 2020). The method behind the library was the immunoSEQ multiplex PCR assay. In its TCRdb copy, this immuneACCESS table keeps in-frame sequences only and misses some clones. Where compared with another copy, unresolved V genes explain less than half of these, and the others have no known cause. The sample table shows around 390,000 clones, and around nine tenths are seen once. Roughly a tenth of the sample is in the top ten clones. The sample taken for sequencing was PBMCs or T cells enriched from blood (not recorded which). All receptors come from a woman between 50 and 59 years old who had recovered from COVID-19.

The chain joins TRBV2 to TRBJ1-2, with 7 bases identical to TRBD1. This CDR3 spans 15 amino acids. Germline loops: CDR1 SNHLY, CDR2 FYNNEI. With V trimmed by 7 bases and J by 2 bases, 10 bases remained unmatched. The DNA of the CDR3 is TGTGCCAGCACCCCTGTGGGGGACAGCAACTATGGCTACACCTTC. Encoded protein: CASTPVGDSNYGYTF.

The count of this clone is one. This rearrangement joins TRBV7-9 to TRBJ2-1; 7 positions match TRBD2. The CDR3 contains 14 residues. CDR1 SEHNR and CDR2 FQNEAQ come from the germline V gene (reference sequence). V trimming: 3 bases; J trimming: 5 bases; junction bases outside the gene matches: 4. This CDR3 is CASSFRDYNNEQFF. The DNA for the CDR3 is TGTGCCAGCAGCTTTCGGGACTACAACAATGAGCAGTTCTTC.

The DNA for the CDR3 is TGCAGCGTTCTTGACAGCGTACCTTTTGAAGCTTTCTTT. It encodes CSVLDSVPFEAFF. The rearrangement uses TRBV29-1 and TRBJ1-1, with D perhaps TRBD1 (5 bases). V lost 5 bases, J lost 7 bases, and 17 bases lay in between. The CDR3 is 13 amino acids. Germline CDR1 reads SQVTM; CDR2 reads ANQGSEA.

CDR3 in DNA: TGTGCCAGCAGGGCCGGGACAGACTATGGCTACACCTTC. Translated, it gives CASRAGTDYGYTF. The rearrangement joins TRBV2 to TRBJ1-2, with 7 nucleotides matching TRBD1. The J segment lost 3 bases and the V segment lost 6 bases, leaving 4 bases of the junction unmatched. Per germline, CDR1 SNHLY and CDR2 FYNNEI. The CDR3 is 13 residues long. Supplemented by reference TRBV2 and TRBJ1-2, the full variable domain reads EPEVTQTPSHQVTQMGQEVILRCVPISNHLYFYWYRQILGQKVEFLVSFYNNEISEKSEIFDDQFSVERPDGSNFTLKIRSTKLEDSAMYFCASRAGTDYGYTFGSGTRLTVV.

V is TRBV28 and J is TRBJ1-4; 7 bases fit TRBD1. Germline V CDR1 and CDR2: MDHEN, SYDVKM. CDR3 size: 15 residues. V gave up 5 bases and J gave up 5 bases; unmatched junction bases: 8. CDR3: CASSLGDRLNEKLFF. The CDR3 DNA reads TGTGCCAGCAGTCTGGGGGACAGACTCAATGAAAAACTGTTTTTT.

The genes are TRBV7-9 and TRBJ1-2; no clear D. Trimming cost V 5 bases and J 1 base, with 14 bases left between them. Germline V CDR1 and CDR2: SEHNR, FQNEAQ (reference sequence). This CDR3 contains 15 residues. This CDR3 reads CASSSSGSHNYGYTF. The CDR3 bases are TGTGCCAGCAGCAGTTCCGGGTCTCATAACTATGGCTACACCTTC.

The rearrangement joins TRBV11-2 to TRBJ2-3, with 8 positions matching TRBD1. V shed 5 bases and J 8 bases; nucleotides not matched to a gene: 9. The CDR3 totals 14 residues. Germline loops: CDR1 SGHAT, CDR2 FQNNGV. The DNA for the CDR3 is TGTGCCAGCAGCACGAGTGGGACAGGCGGTACGCAGTATTTT. It translates to CASSTSGTGGTQYF.

The V gene is TRBV3-1 (or the pseudogene TRBV3-2), the J gene TRBJ1-2; no clear D gene. The germline V and J ends were trimmed by 1 base and 3 bases, with 9 bases remaining between them. The CDR3 loop spans 14 amino acids. Germline V CDR1 and CDR2: LGHDT, YNNKEL (reference sequence). The CDR3 region has the DNA TGTGCCAGCAGCCAAGCCGACGACTACTATGGCTACACCTTC. It specifies CASSQADDYYGYTF.

The rearrangement joins TRBV7-8 to TRBJ1-1; D is unclear. From germline, CDR1 is SGHVS and CDR2 FQNEAQ. CDR3 length: 15 residues. Trimming cost V 5 bases and J 0 bases, with 13 bases left between them. In DNA, the CDR3 is TGTGCCAGCAGCCCCGAAGTCGGGATGAACACTGAAGCTTTCTTT. Amino acids: CASSPEVGMNTEAFF.

J is TRBJ1-5 and V is TRBV21-1; TRBD1 reflects the table's D call only, with no check against the DNA. TRBV21-1 is listed as a pseudogene. This CDR3 contains 14 residues. CDR3 residues: CASSNDRIYQPQHF. CDR3 nucleotide sequence: TGTGCCAGCAGCAATGACAGAATCTATCAGCCCCAGCATTTT.

The chain joins TRBV4-1 to TRBJ1-2; D is uncertain. Looked up from germline, CDR1 is MGHRA and CDR2 is YSYEKL. CDR3 size: 15 residues. V was trimmed by 1 base and J by 4 bases, leaving 13 bases between them. CDR3 coding DNA: TGCGCCAGCAGCCAAGTGCGCGCGGGGTTCTATGGCTACACCTTC. Its protein product is CASSQVRAGFYGYTF.

In DNA, the CDR3 is TGCGCCAGCAGCTTGGAGGTGGTGGGGGCTGGCAATCAGCCCCAGCATTTT. It encodes CASSLEVVGAGNQPQHF. The chain uses TRBV5-1 and TRBJ1-5, with D perhaps matching TRBD1 (6 bases). Trimming removed 0 bases at V and 2 bases at J, with 15 bases between. The CDR3 totals 17 residues. Germline V CDR1 and CDR2: SGHRS, YFSETQ. Based on the CDR3 plus reference TRBV5-1 and TRBJ1-5, the full variable domain is KAGVTQTPRYLIKTRGQQVTLSCSPISGHRSVSWYQQTPGQGLQFLFEYFSETQRNKGNFPGRFSGRQFSNSRSEMNVSTLELGDSALYLCASSLEVVGAGNQPQHFGDGTRLSIL.

The gene calls are TRBV7-9 and TRBJ2-3; D unresolved. Germline V gives CDR1 SEHNR, CDR2 FQNEAQ (reference sequence). The CDR3 has 15 residues. V was cut by 1 base and J by 0 bases, with 8 bases left in between. The CDR3 loop is CASSLGGFSTDTQYF. The CDR3 nucleotides read TGTGCCAGCAGCTTAGGCGGATTTAGCACAGATACGCAGTATTTT.

The genes are TRBV19 and TRBJ2-2, with 8 bases identical to TRBD1. CDR1 and CDR2 from the germline V gene are LNHDA and SQIVND (reference sequence). V trimming: 5 bases; J trimming: 6 bases; junction bases outside the gene matches: 14. The CDR3 has 17 amino acids. CDR3 coding DNA: TGTGCCAGTAGTCGAGGATTCGGACAGGGACAGTCCGGGGAGCTGTTTTTT. Encoded protein: CASSRGFGQGQSGELFF.

This chain links TRBV20-1 with TRBJ1-2, with 8 bases aligning to TRBD1. V was clipped by 3 bases and J by 6 bases; unmatched bases: 12. From germline, CDR1 is DFQATT and CDR2 SNEGSKA (reference sequence). The CDR3 runs to 15 residues. CDR3 nucleotides: TGCAGTGCTAGTGAATCCAGGACAGGGCGAAATGGCTACACCTTC. Translated: CSASESRTGRNGYTF.

The chain joins TRBV20-1 to TRBJ1-1; no firm D call. CDR3 length equals 11 residues. Trimming took 3 bases from V and 10 from J, leaving 12 bases between them. Germline V gene data show CDR1 as DFQATT and CDR2 as SNEGSKA (reference sequence). In nucleotides, the CDR3 is TGCAGTGCTAGCCGGGAGGTTCGAGCTTTCTTT. It encodes CSASREVRAFF.

This clone was detected only a few times. The J gene is TRBJ1-1, the V gene TRBV28, with TRBD1 matching over 8 bases. Germline loops: CDR1 MDHEN, CDR2 SYDVKM. The V gene end was trimmed by 2 bases and the J gene end by 7 bases; junction bases not matched to a gene: 6. The CDR3 length is 14 residues. This chain's CDR3 is CASSLIIRGLEAFF. Here the CDR3 DNA reads TGTGCCAGCAGTTTAATCATCAGGGGGCTTGAAGCTTTCTTT.

The chain recombines TRBV29-1 with TRBJ1-1; D unresolved. Deletions cut 5 bases from V and 4 bases from J, with 8 bases between. The CDR3 runs 11 residues. Germline CDR1 and CDR2: SQVTM and ANQGSEA. CDR3 nucleotide sequence: TGCAGCGTTCAGCGAGGCACTGAAGCTTTCTTT. Its translation is CSVQRGTEAFF.

The chain uses TRBV2 and TRBJ1-4; D not resolved. The CDR3 has 13 amino acids. The V end lost 5 bases, the J end lost 8 bases, and 12 bases lay between the germline ends. Germline V lookup: CDR1 SNHLY, CDR2 FYNNEI. CDR3 region: CASSPSEREKLFF. The CDR3 nucleotides read TGTGCCAGCAGTCCCTCGGAGAGGGAAAAACTGTTTTTT. Based on the CDR3 plus reference TRBV2 and TRBJ1-4, the full variable domain is EPEVTQTPSHQVTQMGQEVILRCVPISNHLYFYWYRQILGQKVEFLVSFYNNEISEKSEIFDDQFSVERPDGSNFTLKIRSTKLEDSAMYFCASSPSEREKLFFGSGTQLSVL.

This chain joins TRBV6-2 or TRBV6-3 and TRBJ2-7; TRBD1 matches at 8 bases. CDR3 size: 14 residues. V was clipped by 6 bases and J by 4 bases; unmatched bases: 8. Germline CDR1 and CDR2: MNHEY and SVGEGT. CDR3 amino acids: CASSNGQGGYEQYF. The CDR3 DNA reads as TGTGCCAGCAGCAACGGACAGGGCGGGTACGAGCAGTACTTC.

V and J are TRBV28 and TRBJ1-5, with D possibly being TRBD1 (5 bases). V was shortened by 6 bases and J by 0 bases, with 12 bases between the two germline ends. This CDR3 spans 15 amino acids. The germline V gene encodes CDR1 MDHEN and CDR2 SYDVKM. The CDR3 region has the DNA TGTGCCAGCAGCCAAGGGACTTATAGCAATCAGCCCCAGCATTTT. It translates to CASSQGTYSNQPQHF.

The chain uses TRBV28 and TRBJ1-6; 11 bases match TRBD1. Germline CDR1 MDHEN, CDR2 SYDVKM. V was pared by 2 bases and J by 10 bases, with 10 bases of the junction left unmatched. The CDR3 spans 17 residues. For the CDR3, the DNA is TGTGCCAGCAGTTTAAATGTTGGGACAGGGGGTCAATCACCCCTCCACTTT. Translation: CASSLNVGTGGQSPLHF.

The chain has TRBV20-1 and TRBJ1-1; the D gene is possibly TRBD1 (5 bases). CDR3 length: 11 residues. Trimming left V 5 bases short and J 1 base short, with 5 bases between. Germline V CDR1 and CDR2: DFQATT, SNEGSKA (reference sequence). The CDR3 spells CSADRNTEAFF. CDR3 coding DNA: TGCAGTGCTGACAGGAACACTGAAGCTTTCTTT.

The chain combines TRBV30 with TRBJ1-3, with 8 nucleotides matching TRBD1. This CDR3 is built from 15 residues. The germline V gene has CDR1 GTSNPN and CDR2 SVGIG (reference sequence). CDR3 in amino acids: CAHGRQGRTGNTIYF. CDR3 DNA: TGTGCTCATGGACGACAGGGGAGAACTGGAAACACCATATATTTT.

V is TRBV5-1 and J is TRBJ1-4; D call uncertain. The CDR3 is 13 amino acids. Trimming stripped 2 bases from V and 0 bases from J, with 2 bases between. CDR1 and CDR2 from the germline V gene are SGHRS and YFSETQ. CDR3 amino acids: CASSFSTNEKLFF. DNA of the CDR3: TGCGCCAGCAGCTTCTCAACTAATGAAAAACTGTTTTTT. The full variable domain, rest sourced from reference TRBV5-1 and TRBJ1-4, is KAGVTQTPRYLIKTRGQQVTLSCSPISGHRSVSWYQQTPGQGLQFLFEYFSETQRNKGNFPGRFSGRQFSNSRSEMNVSTLELGDSALYLCASSFSTNEKLFFGSGTQLSVL.

This chain uses TRBV24-1 with TRBJ2-1; TRBD2 agrees at 12 bases. The CDR3 length is 15 residues. CDR1 is KGHDR and CDR2 is SFDVKD in the germline V gene. J gave up 7 bases and V 4 bases, and 4 bases lay outside the gene matches. The CDR3 DNA sequence: TGTGCCACCAGTGACACTAGCGGGGGGACTAATGAGCAGTTCTTC. It translates to CATSDTSGGTNEQFF.

J is TRBJ2-7 and V is TRBV30, with TRBD1 matching over 9 bases. Germline lookup yields CDR1 GTSNPN and CDR2 SVGIG (reference sequence). This CDR3 is 11 amino acids long. With V trimmed by 8 bases and J by 6 bases, 5 bases remained unmatched. The DNA for the CDR3 is TGTGCCGGGGAACAGGGGGCCGAGCAGTACTTC. Amino acids: CAGEQGAEQYF.

CDR3 DNA sequence: TGCAGCGCTATACAACGGGCCTCCGAGGGTGAAAAACTGTTTTTT. Translating gives CSAIQRASEGEKLFF. The chain is built from TRBV29-1 and TRBJ1-4, with D unresolved. The CDR3 length is 15 residues. Germline loops: CDR1 SQVTM, CDR2 ANQGSEA. V gave up 7 bases and J gave up 7 bases, with 22 bases separating them.

The V call is TRBV28, the J call TRBJ1-5; no firm D call. Trimming took 10 bases from V and 0 from J, leaving 13 bases between them. This CDR3 region has 14 residues. Germline V gene sequence: CDR1 MDHEN, CDR2 SYDVKM. CDR3: CAIRENYSNQPQHF. CDR3 bases: TGTGCCATCCGAGAAAACTATAGCAATCAGCCCCAGCATTTT.